This T cell receptor (beta chain) emerged from a study of post-analysis software for immune sequencing data. Study findings and constraints: When patients were compared with controls, about 5 TRBV segments were more frequent, TRBV5-6, TRBV5-1 and TRBV20-1 among them.

For this clonotype: Antigen specificity is unknown.

Presence of unique molecular identifiers characterized the TCR beta cDNA libraries. Each CDR3 protein is one row after TCRdb ran MiXCR on the PCR reads. The table has fewer than 550,000 distinct CDR3 sequences, 34% seen once; the top ten hold about 5.6%. The V and J ends lost 4 bases and 6 bases respectively, with 12 bases between them. The CDR3 covers 13 residues. CDR1 and CDR2 from the germline V gene are ENHRY and SYGVKD. The sequence was obtained from a girl aged 2-17 years with multiple sclerosis. The specimen was blood. This rearrangement joins TRBV10-3 to TRBJ1-2; D may be TRBD1 (6 bases). CDR3 sequence reads: CAISGGTNHGYTF. CDR3 nucleotides: TGTGCCATCAGTGGCGGGACAAACCATGGCTACACCTTC.